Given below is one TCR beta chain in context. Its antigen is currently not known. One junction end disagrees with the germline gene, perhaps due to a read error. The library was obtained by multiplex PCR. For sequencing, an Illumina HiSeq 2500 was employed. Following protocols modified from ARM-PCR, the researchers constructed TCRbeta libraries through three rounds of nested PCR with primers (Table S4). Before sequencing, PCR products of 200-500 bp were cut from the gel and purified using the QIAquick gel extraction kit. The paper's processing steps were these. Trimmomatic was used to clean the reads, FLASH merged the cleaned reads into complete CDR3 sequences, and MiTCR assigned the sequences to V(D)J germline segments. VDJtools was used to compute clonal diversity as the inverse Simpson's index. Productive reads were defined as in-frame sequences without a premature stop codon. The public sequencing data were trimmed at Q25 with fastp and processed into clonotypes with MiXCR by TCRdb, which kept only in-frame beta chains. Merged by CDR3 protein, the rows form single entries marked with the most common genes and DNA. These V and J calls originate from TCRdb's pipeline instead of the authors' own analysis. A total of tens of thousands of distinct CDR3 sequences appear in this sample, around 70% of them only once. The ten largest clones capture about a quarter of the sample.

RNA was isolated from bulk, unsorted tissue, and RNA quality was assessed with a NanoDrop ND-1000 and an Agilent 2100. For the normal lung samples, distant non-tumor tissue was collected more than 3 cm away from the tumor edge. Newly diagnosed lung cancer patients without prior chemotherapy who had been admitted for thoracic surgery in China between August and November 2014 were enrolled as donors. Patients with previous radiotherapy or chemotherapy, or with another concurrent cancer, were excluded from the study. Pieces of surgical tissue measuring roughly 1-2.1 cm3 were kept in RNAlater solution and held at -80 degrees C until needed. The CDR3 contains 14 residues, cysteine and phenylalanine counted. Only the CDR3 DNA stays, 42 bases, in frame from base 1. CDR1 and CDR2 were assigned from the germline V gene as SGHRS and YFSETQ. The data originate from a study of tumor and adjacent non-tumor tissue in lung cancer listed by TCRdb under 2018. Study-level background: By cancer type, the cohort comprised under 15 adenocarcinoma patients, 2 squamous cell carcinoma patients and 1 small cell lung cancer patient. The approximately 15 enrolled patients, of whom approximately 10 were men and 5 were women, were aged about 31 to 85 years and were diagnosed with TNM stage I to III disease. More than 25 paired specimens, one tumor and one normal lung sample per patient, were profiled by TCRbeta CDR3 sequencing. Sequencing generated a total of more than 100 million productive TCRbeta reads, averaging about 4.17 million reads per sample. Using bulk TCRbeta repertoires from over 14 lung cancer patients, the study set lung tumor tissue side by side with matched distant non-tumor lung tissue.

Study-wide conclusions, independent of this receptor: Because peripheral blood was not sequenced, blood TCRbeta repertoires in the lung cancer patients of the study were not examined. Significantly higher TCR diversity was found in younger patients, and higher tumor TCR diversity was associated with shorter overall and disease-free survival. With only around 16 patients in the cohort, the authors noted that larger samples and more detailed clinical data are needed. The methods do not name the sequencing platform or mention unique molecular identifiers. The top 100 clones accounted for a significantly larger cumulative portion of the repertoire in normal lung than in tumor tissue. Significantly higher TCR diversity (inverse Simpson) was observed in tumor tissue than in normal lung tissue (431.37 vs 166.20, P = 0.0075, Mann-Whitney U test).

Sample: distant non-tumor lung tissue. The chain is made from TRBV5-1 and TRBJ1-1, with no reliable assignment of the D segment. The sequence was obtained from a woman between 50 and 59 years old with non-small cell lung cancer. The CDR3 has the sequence CASSLWYLNTAAFF. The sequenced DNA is TGCGCCAGCAGCCTGTGGTACTTGAACACTGCAGCTTTCTTT.